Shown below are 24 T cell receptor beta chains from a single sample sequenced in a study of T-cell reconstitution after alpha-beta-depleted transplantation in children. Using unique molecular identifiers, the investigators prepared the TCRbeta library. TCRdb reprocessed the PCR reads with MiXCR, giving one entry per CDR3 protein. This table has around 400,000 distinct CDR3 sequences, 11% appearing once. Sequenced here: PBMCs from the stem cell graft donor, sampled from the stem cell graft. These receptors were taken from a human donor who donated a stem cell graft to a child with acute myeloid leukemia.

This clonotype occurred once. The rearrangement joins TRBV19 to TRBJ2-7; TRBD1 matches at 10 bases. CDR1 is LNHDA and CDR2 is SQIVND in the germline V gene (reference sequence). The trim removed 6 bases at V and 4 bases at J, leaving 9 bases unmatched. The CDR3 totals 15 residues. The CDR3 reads CASRITDRGDYEQYF. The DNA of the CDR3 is TGTGCCAGTAGAATAACGGACAGGGGGGATTACGAGCAGTACTTC.

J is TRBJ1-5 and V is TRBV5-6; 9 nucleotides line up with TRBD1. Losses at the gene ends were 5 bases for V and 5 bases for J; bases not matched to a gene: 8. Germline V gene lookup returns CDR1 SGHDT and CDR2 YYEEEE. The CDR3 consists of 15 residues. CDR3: CASRGTGTQDQPQHF. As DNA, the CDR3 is TGTGCCAGCAGGGGGACAGGGACGCAAGATCAGCCCCAGCATTTT.

CDR3 sequence: CASSLVIRTGENTDTQYF. Written as DNA, the CDR3 is TGTGCCAGCAGCTTAGTTATACGGACAGGGGAAAACACAGATACGCAGTATTTT. The chain joins TRBV11-1 to TRBJ2-3; TRBD1 agrees at 9 bases. Per germline, CDR1 SGHAT and CDR2 FQDESV (reference sequence). With 1 base clipped from V and 2 bases from J, the junction kept 10 bases outside the gene matches. This CDR3 has 18 amino acids.

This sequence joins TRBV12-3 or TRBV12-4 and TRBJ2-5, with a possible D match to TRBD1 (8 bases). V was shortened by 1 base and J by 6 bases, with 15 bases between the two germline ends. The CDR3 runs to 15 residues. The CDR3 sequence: CASSLGQGSGKTQYF. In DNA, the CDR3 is TGTGCCAGCAGTTTAGGACAGGGGAGCGGGAAGACCCAGTACTTC.

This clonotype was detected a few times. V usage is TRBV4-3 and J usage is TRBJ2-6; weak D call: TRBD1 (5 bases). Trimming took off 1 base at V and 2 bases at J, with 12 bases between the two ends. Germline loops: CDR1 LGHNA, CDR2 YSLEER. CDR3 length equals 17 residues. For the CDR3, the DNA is TGCGCCAGCAGCCAAGTTTCACCCAGGGCTGGGGCCAACGTCCTGACTTTC. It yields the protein CASSQVSPRAGANVLTF.

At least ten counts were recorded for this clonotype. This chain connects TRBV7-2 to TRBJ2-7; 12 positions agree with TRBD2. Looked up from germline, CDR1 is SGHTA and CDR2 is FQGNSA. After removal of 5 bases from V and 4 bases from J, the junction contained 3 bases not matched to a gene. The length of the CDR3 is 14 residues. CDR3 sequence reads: CASSPGLAGYEQYF. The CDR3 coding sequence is TGTGCCAGCAGCCCAGGACTAGCGGGATACGAGCAGTACTTC.

CDR3 DNA: TGTGCCAGCAGCACCGGGACTAGCGGGGCCAATGAGCAGTTCTTC. Its protein product is CASSTGTSGANEQFF. The rearrangement uses TRBV9 and TRBJ2-1, with 13 nucleotides matching TRBD2. Trimming removed 4 bases from V and 6 bases from J; junction bases left unmatched: 4. The CDR3 length is 15 residues. Germline CDR1 SGDLS, CDR2 YYNGEE.

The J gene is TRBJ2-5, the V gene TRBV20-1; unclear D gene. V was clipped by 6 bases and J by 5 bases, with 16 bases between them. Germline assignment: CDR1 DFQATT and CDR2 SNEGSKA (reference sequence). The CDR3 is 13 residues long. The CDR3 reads CSAGPGPRETQYF. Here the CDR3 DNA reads TGCAGTGCGGGCCCGGGCCCCAGGGAGACCCAGTACTTC.

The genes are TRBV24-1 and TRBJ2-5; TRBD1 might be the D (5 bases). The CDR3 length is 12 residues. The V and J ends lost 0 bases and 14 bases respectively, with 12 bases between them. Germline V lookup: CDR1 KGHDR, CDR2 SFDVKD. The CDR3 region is CATSDLQGVSYF. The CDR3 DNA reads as TGTGCCACCAGTGATTTGCAGGGCGTCTCTTACTTC.

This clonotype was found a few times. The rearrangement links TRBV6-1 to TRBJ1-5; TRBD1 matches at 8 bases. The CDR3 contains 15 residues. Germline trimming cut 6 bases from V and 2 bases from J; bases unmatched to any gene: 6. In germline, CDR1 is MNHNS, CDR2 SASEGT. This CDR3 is CASRDGQGGNQPQHF. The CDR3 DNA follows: TGTGCCAGCAGGGACGGACAGGGTGGCAATCAGCCCCAGCATTTT.

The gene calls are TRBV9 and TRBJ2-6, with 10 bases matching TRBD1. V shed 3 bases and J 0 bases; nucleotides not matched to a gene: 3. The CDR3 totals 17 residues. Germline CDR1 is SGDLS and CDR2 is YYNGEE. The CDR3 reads CASSGQGAVSGANVLTF. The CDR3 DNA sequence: TGTGCCAGCAGCGGACAGGGGGCTGTCTCTGGGGCCAACGTCCTGACTTTC.

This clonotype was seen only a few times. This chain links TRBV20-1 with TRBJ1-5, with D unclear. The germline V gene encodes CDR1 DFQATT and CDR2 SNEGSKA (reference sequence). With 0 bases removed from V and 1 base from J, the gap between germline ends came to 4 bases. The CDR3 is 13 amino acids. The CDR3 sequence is CSARDLSNQPQHF. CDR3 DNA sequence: TGCAGTGCTAGAGACCTGAGCAATCAGCCCCAGCATTTT.

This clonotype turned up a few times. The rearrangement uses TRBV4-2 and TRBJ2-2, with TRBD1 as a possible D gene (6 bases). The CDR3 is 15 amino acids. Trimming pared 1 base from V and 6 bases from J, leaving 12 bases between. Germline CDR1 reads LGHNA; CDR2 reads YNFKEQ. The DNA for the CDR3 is TGTGCCAGCAGCCAAGCTCACAGGGTGGCCGGGGAGCTGTTTTTT. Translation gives CASSQAHRVAGELFF.

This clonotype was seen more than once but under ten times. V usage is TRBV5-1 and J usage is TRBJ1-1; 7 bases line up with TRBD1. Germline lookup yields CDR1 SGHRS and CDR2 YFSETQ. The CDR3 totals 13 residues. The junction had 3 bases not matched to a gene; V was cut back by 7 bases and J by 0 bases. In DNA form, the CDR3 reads TGCGCCAGCGGGGACAGATTGAACACTGAAGCTTTCTTT. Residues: CASGDRLNTEAFF.

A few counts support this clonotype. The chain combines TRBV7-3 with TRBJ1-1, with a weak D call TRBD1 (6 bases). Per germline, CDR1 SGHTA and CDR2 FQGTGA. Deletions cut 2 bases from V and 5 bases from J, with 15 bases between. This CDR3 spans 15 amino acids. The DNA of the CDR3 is TGTGCCAGCAGCTTAGGGGGGGCGCGGGGTACTGAAGCTTTCTTT. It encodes CASSLGGARGTEAFF.

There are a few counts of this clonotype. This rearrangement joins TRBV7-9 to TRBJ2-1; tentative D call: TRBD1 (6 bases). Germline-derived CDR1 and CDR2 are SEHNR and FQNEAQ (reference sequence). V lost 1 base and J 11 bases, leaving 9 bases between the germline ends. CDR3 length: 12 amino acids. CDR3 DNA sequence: TGTGCCAGCAGCTTAGGGGGGCAAAAGCAGTTCTTC. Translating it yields CASSLGGQKQFF.

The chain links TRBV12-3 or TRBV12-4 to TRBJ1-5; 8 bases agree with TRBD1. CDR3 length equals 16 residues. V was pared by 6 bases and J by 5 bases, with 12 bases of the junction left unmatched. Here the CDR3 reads CASSPSDRGRDQPQHF. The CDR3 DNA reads TGTGCCAGCAGCCCAAGTGACAGGGGAAGAGATCAGCCCCAGCATTTT.

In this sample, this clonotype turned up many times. Here the CDR3 DNA reads TGCGCCAGCAGCTTGGCTCTCCGGGGGCCCGAAGATACGCAGTATTTT. Translating gives CASSLALRGPEDTQYF. This rearrangement joins TRBV5-1 to TRBJ2-3; either TRBD1 or TRBD2 may fit D (6 bases each). The germline CDR1 and CDR2 sequences are SGHRS and YFSETQ. The V end was cut by 0 bases, the J end by 5 bases, with 16 bases between. This CDR3 spans 16 amino acids.

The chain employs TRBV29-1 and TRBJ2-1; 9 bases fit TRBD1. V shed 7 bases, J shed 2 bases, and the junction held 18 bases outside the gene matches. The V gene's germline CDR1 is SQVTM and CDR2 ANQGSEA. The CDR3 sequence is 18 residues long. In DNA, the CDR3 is TGCAGCGGGACGGGACAGGGTTACAAGTCGGGACCCTACAATGAGCAGTTCTTC. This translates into CSGTGQGYKSGPYNEQFF.

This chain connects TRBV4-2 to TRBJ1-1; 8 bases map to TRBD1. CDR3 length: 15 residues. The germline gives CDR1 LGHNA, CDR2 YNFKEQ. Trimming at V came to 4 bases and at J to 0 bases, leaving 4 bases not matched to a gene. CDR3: CASSLGQGMNTEAFF. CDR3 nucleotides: TGTGCCAGCAGCCTCGGACAGGGCATGAACACTGAAGCTTTCTTT.

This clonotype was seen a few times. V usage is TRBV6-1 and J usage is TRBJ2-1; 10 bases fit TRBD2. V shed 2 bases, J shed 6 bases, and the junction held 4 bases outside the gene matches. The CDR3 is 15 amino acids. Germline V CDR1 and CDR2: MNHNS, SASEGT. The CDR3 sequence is CASSERAGGRNEQFF. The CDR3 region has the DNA TGTGCCAGCAGTGAAAGAGCGGGGGGGCGCAATGAGCAGTTCTTC.

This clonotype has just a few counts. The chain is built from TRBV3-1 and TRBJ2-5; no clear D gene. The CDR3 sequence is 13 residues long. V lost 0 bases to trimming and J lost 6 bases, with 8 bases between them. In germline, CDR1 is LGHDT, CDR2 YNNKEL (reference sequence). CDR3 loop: CASSQDLRQTQYF. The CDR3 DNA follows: TGTGCCAGCAGCCAAGATCTTAGGCAGACCCAGTACTTC.

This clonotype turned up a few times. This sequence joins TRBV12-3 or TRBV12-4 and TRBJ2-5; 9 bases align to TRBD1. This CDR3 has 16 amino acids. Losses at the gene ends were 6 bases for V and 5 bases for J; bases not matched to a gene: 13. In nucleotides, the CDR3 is TGTGCCAGCAGCCTTAGAGGGACAGGGCTGTGGGAGACCCAGTACTTC. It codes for CASSLRGTGLWETQYF.

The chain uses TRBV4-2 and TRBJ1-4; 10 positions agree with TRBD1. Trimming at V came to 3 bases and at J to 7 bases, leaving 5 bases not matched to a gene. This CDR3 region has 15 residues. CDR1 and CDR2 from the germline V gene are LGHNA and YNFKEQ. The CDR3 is CASSHLTGGIEKLFF. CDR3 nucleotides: TGTGCCAGCAGCCACCTGACAGGGGGCATTGAAAAACTGTTTTTT.